The 28 T cell receptor beta chains below come from one sample, sequenced in a study of blood T cell repertoires in COVID-19. The protocol was immunoSEQ multiplex PCR, while the TCRdb copy is restricted to in-frame clones and leaves out a portion. The profile shows 160,000 or so clones, roughly 91% of them singletons. Specimen: peripheral blood. All receptors derive from a man aged 18 to 35 with acute or convalescent COVID-19.

The chain carries TRBV30 and TRBJ2-3; D unresolved. The CDR3 contains 15 residues. Germline lookup yields CDR1 GTSNPN and CDR2 SVGIG (reference sequence). The V and J ends lost 2 bases and 0 bases respectively, with 12 bases between them. For the CDR3, the DNA is TGTGCCTGGAGTCCTGGTCATGGCAGCACAGATACGCAGTATTTT. It codes for CAWSPGHGSTDTQYF.

The chain couples TRBV5-1 to TRBJ1-1; perhaps TRBD1 as D (6 bases). V gave up 4 bases and J gave up 7 bases, with 11 bases separating them. This CDR3 region has 12 residues. Looked up from germline, CDR1 is SGHRS and CDR2 is YFSETQ. CDR3 DNA: TGCGCCAGCAGCCCCACAGGGAGTGAAGCTTTCTTT. Protein product: CASSPTGSEAFF.

The chain carries TRBV6-5 and TRBJ2-2; the match to TRBD2 covers 7 bases. Germline trimming cut 9 bases from V and 1 base from J; bases unmatched to any gene: 2. Per the germline V gene, CDR1 is MNHEY and CDR2 is SVGAGI. There are 13 residues in the CDR3. CDR3 sequence: CARGEGNTGELFF. CDR3 bases: TGTGCCAGGGGGGAGGGGAACACCGGGGAGCTGTTTTTT.

The J gene is TRBJ1-4, the V gene TRBV19; TRBD1 agrees at 7 bases. J gave up 12 bases and V 6 bases, and 4 bases lay outside the gene matches. Germline CDR1 reads LNHDA; CDR2 reads SQIVND (reference sequence). The CDR3 runs 11 residues. The chain's CDR3 is CASRGGEELFF. The DNA of the CDR3 is TGTGCCAGTAGAGGGGGCGAAGAACTGTTTTTT.

V gene TRBV5-1 combines with J gene TRBJ1-3, with a weak D call TRBD1 (5 bases). V was pared by 7 bases and J by 0 bases, with 14 bases between. The CDR3 contains 15 residues. In germline, CDR1 is SGHRS, CDR2 YFSETQ. CDR3 amino acids: CASRKDTSSGNTIYF. In DNA form, the CDR3 reads TGCGCCAGCCGAAAGGACACGAGCTCTGGAAACACCATATATTTT.

This chain links TRBV7-8 with TRBJ1-3; D is perhaps TRBD1 (6 bases). Trimming cost V 3 bases and J 7 bases, with 19 bases left between them. The CDR3 loop spans 16 amino acids. Germline CDR1 and CDR2: SGHVS and FQNEAQ. The CDR3 loop is CASSFSRDRLDNTIYF. The CDR3 DNA reads as TGTGCCAGCAGCTTTTCGCGTGACAGGCTAGATAACACCATATATTTT.

The genes are TRBV2 and TRBJ1-3; weak D call: TRBD1 (5 bases). Trimming shortened V by 10 bases and J by 5 bases, and 27 bases separated the two germline ends. CDR3 size: 17 residues. The germline V gene has CDR1 SNHLY and CDR2 FYNNEI. CDR3 bases: TGTGCCAAGACCTCCCGCGGGGCCGACGGGGAACGAAACACCATATATTTT. Residues: CAKTSRGADGERNTIYF.

This clone was seen ten or more times. The CDR3 here is CASSQDHQGHYGYTF. CDR3 DNA: TGTGCCAGCAGCCAAGACCATCAGGGTCACTATGGCTACACCTTC. The V call is TRBV3-1 (or the pseudogene TRBV3-2), the J call TRBJ1-2; tentatively, D is TRBD1 (5 bases). V was clipped by 0 bases and J by 3 bases, with 11 bases between them. The CDR3 is made up of 15 amino acids. Germline V gene data show CDR1 as LGHDT and CDR2 as YNNKEL (reference sequence).

This rearrangement joins TRBV9 to TRBJ1-1; 11 bases line up with TRBD1. Per the germline V gene, CDR1 is SGDLS and CDR2 is YYNGEE. This CDR3 is built from 16 residues. With 4 bases clipped from V and 3 bases from J, the junction kept 8 bases outside the gene matches. The DNA of the CDR3 is TGTGCCAGCAGCCCTCGGACAGGGGGCATGGACACTGAAGCTTTCTTT. It is translated as CASSPRTGGMDTEAFF.

The CDR3 DNA reads TGTGCCAGCAGCCAACCGGGACAGGCCGACAATGAGCAGTTCTTC. The encoded protein is CASSQPGQADNEQFF. The chain employs TRBV6-5 and TRBJ2-1, with 8 bases matching TRBD1. The J segment lost 5 bases and the V segment lost 6 bases, leaving 9 bases of the junction unmatched. CDR3 length: 15 amino acids. The V gene's germline CDR1 is MNHEY and CDR2 SVGAGI.

J is TRBJ1-4 and V is TRBV20-1; D gene ambiguous. CDR1 and CDR2 (germline): DFQATT, SNEGSKA (reference sequence). The length of the CDR3 is 14 residues. V was cut by 3 bases and J by 0 bases, with 8 bases left in between. The CDR3 is CSASSPPTNEKLFF. As DNA, the CDR3 is TGCAGTGCTAGTTCCCCTCCAACTAATGAAAAACTGTTTTTT.

The chain combines TRBV10-2 with TRBJ2-1, with TRBD1 as a possible D gene (5 bases). The germline V gene has CDR1 WSHSY and CDR2 SAAADI. Trimming removed 5 bases at V and 7 bases at J, with 12 bases between. This CDR3 region has 13 residues. This CDR3 is CASSSGRVNEQFF. The CDR3 region has the DNA TGCGCCAGCAGTTCGGGCAGGGTAAATGAGCAGTTCTTC.

This clone occurred once. The CDR3 spells CASSLGAGNTEAFF. CDR3 sequence (DNA): TGTGCCAGCAGCTTGGGGGCTGGGAACACTGAAGCTTTCTTT. The rearrangement links TRBV13 to TRBJ1-1, with D perhaps matching TRBD1 (6 bases). Looked up from germline, CDR1 is PRHDT and CDR2 is FYEKMQ (reference sequence). This CDR3 has 14 residues. Trimming left V 3 bases short and J 1 base short, with 9 bases between.

This rearrangement joins TRBV29-1 to TRBJ2-2; 12 bases are a match to TRBD1. Germline V CDR1 and CDR2: SQVTM, ANQGSEA. The CDR3 covers 17 residues. With V trimmed by 8 bases and J by 3 bases, 13 bases remained unmatched. Here the CDR3 reads CSFRDRGLVDDTGELFF. The CDR3 nucleotides read TGCAGCTTTCGGGACAGGGGGCTGGTAGATGACACCGGGGAGCTGTTTTTT.

This rearrangement joins TRBV11-2 to TRBJ2-6; D perhaps matches TRBD1 (5 bases). Germline CDR1 is SGHAT and CDR2 is FQNNGV. The CDR3 has 14 residues. Trimming left V 5 bases short and J 0 bases short, with 5 bases between. CDR3 sequence (DNA): TGTGCCAGCAGCGACAGCTCTGGGGCCAACGTCCTGACTTTC. This gives the protein CASSDSSGANVLTF.

V is TRBV9 and J is TRBJ2-2, with D perhaps TRBD1 (6 bases). The CDR3 runs 17 residues. Trimming removed 1 base at V and 6 bases at J, with 19 bases between. CDR1 SGDLS and CDR2 YYNGEE come from the germline V gene. This CDR3 reads CASSVIWGRGPSGELFF. In DNA form, the CDR3 reads TGTGCCAGCAGCGTAATCTGGGGGCGCGGTCCGTCCGGGGAGCTGTTTTTT.

V gene TRBV7-6 combines with J gene TRBJ2-1; 10 bases map to TRBD1. Trimming at V came to 5 bases and at J to 6 bases, leaving 7 bases not matched to a gene. The CDR3 is 15 amino acids. Germline V CDR1 and CDR2: SGHVS, FNYEAQ. CDR3 nucleotides: TGTGCCAGCAGCCCGGGACAGGGGTTTGGCAATGAGCAGTTCTTC. This encodes CASSPGQGFGNEQFF.

The rearrangement uses TRBV27 and TRBJ2-3, with D maybe TRBD2 (7 bases). CDR3 length equals 16 residues. Trimming pared 2 bases from V and 1 base from J, leaving 13 bases between. Germline V gene lookup returns CDR1 MNHEY and CDR2 SMNVEV (reference sequence). The CDR3 coding sequence is TGTGCCAGCAGTTTACGCGGGGGCGCTGGCACAGATACGCAGTATTTT. Translating it yields CASSLRGGAGTDTQYF.

The rearrangement joins TRBV3-1 (or the pseudogene TRBV3-2) to TRBJ2-7; TRBD1 aligns across 11 bases. This CDR3 has 15 amino acids. Per the germline V gene, CDR1 is LGHDT and CDR2 is YNNKEL (reference sequence). J was trimmed by 7 bases and V by 4 bases; bases with no gene match: 9. In DNA, the CDR3 is TGTGCCAGCAGCCCGCCGGGACAGGGGGTTAGGGAGCAGTACTTC. It specifies CASSPPGQGVREQYF.

The V call is TRBV3-1 (or the pseudogene TRBV3-2), the J call TRBJ1-1, with TRBD1 matching over 7 bases. V dropped 1 base and J dropped 1; count of bases not matched to a gene: 3. Germline lookup yields CDR1 LGHDT and CDR2 YNNKEL (reference sequence). The CDR3 length is 15 residues. CDR3 amino acids: CASSQGQGSNTEAFF. CDR3 nucleotides: TGTGCCAGCAGCCAAGGACAGGGCTCGAACACTGAAGCTTTCTTT.

The sample holds one count of this clone. V and J are TRBV11-2 and TRBJ2-5; 9 nucleotides align to TRBD1. The CDR3 contains 17 residues. V was clipped by 5 bases and J by 1 base; unmatched bases: 11. Germline V gene lookup returns CDR1 SGHAT and CDR2 FQNNGV. The CDR3 nucleotides are TGTGCCAGCAGCCCTACCATGGAGGACAGGGGCCAAGAGACCCAGTACTTC. This encodes CASSPTMEDRGQETQYF.

The rearrangement joins TRBV5-1 to TRBJ2-5, with D perhaps matching TRBD2 (6 bases). V was pared by 1 base and J by 3 bases, with 13 bases between. CDR1 and CDR2 from the germline V gene are SGHRS and YFSETQ. The CDR3 is 15 amino acids. The CDR3 reads CASSLFPGEEETQYF. CDR3 coding DNA: TGCGCCAGCAGCTTGTTTCCGGGAGAGGAAGAGACCCAGTACTTC.

This chain connects TRBV7-2 to TRBJ2-7; 8 bases match TRBD2. Unmatched junction bases numbered 7, after V lost 1 base and J lost 5 bases. This CDR3 spans 15 amino acids. CDR1 is SGHTA and CDR2 is FQGNSA in the germline V gene. CDR3 loop: CASSLVTGGPDEQYF. CDR3 DNA sequence: TGTGCCAGCAGCTTAGTGACGGGGGGGCCTGACGAGCAGTACTTC.

This chain connects TRBV29-1 to TRBJ1-2; 8 bases align to TRBD1. The V gene end was trimmed by 4 bases and the J gene end by 4 bases; junction bases not matched to a gene: 14. CDR3 length: 16 residues. Germline V gene data show CDR1 as SQVTM and CDR2 as ANQGSEA. The CDR3 region has the DNA TGCAGCGTTGGAAAAAAGGGACAGGATAAGGGCTATGGCTACACCTTC. It translates to CSVGKKGQDKGYGYTF.

The chain couples TRBV6-5 to TRBJ1-2; 8 nucleotides match TRBD1. Unmatched junction bases numbered 9, after V lost 5 bases and J lost 4 bases. The CDR3 is 15 amino acids. Germline CDR1 MNHEY, CDR2 SVGAGI. In nucleotides, the CDR3 is TGTGCCAGCAGTCCCACACAGGGGGGAGGCTATGGCTACACCTTC. Amino acids: CASSPTQGGGYGYTF.

The chain has TRBV10-1 and TRBJ2-7; D is perhaps TRBD2 (5 bases). In germline, CDR1 is WNHNN, CDR2 SYGVQD (reference sequence). The CDR3 runs to 12 residues. V lost 5 bases to trimming and J lost 1 base, with 6 bases between them. The DNA of the CDR3 is TGCGCCAGCAGTCGGGGTTCCTACGAGCAGTACTTC. It translates to CASSRGSYEQYF.

The gene calls are TRBV5-1 and TRBJ1-1; D gene unclear. CDR1 is SGHRS, CDR2 YFSETQ, per germline. This CDR3 comprises 17 residues. Trimming removed 0 bases from V and 0 bases from J, with 15 bases in between. CDR3 in DNA: TGCGCCAGCAGCTTGGAGGGCCGGGGATTAATGAACACTGAAGCTTTCTTT. Its translation is CASSLEGRGLMNTEAFF.

This sequence joins TRBV6-5 and TRBJ2-2, with 10 nucleotides matching TRBD2. Germline lookup yields CDR1 MNHEY and CDR2 SVGAGI. The junction had 6 bases not matched to a gene; V was cut back by 5 bases and J by 9 bases. This CDR3 contains 14 residues. The CDR3: CASSIASGSWELFF. CDR3 nucleotides: TGTGCCAGCAGTATTGCTAGCGGGAGCTGGGAGCTGTTTTTT.